Listed here are 17 T cell receptor beta chains from one sample, sequenced in a study of PD-L1 blockade in urothelial cancer. This table comes from immunoSEQ multiplex PCR, and its TCRdb copy is limited to in-frame clones, with some not included. The repertoire holds under 120,000 clones, with 70% to 90% as singletons. Material: PBMCs, obtained around atezolizumab (anti-PD-L1) treatment. The receptors were gathered from a man between 50 and 59 years old with urothelial cancer.

V and J are TRBV10-3 and TRBJ2-4, with 9 nucleotides matching TRBD1. V lost 6 bases, J lost 0 bases, and 9 bases stayed unmatched. In germline, CDR1 is ENHRY, CDR2 SYGVKD. The CDR3 is made up of 17 amino acids. CDR3 coding DNA: TGTGCCATCAGCGATAAAGGACAGGGGAGAGCCAAAAACATTCAGTACTTC. Translating gives CAISDKGQGRAKNIQYF.

V is TRBV12-5 and J is TRBJ1-6, with 8 bases identical to TRBD1. Trimming removed 10 bases from V and 0 bases from J; junction bases left unmatched: 5. The length of the CDR3 is 15 residues. Germline values: CDR1 LGHNT, CDR2 FRNRAP. DNA of the CDR3: TGTGCTACGACAGGGGAAGGCTCCTATAATTCACCCCTCCACTTT. Translated: CATTGEGSYNSPLHF.

This chain connects TRBV19 to TRBJ2-7; a weak D match, TRBD1 (5 bases). The germline V gene has CDR1 LNHDA and CDR2 SQIVND (reference sequence). The CDR3 covers 14 residues. V was shortened by 9 bases and J by 1 base, with 16 bases between the two germline ends. CDR3 sequence reads: CASSAGLHSYEQYF. CDR3 bases: TGTGCCAGCAGCGCAGGGCTACATTCCTACGAGCAGTACTTC.

The rearrangement joins TRBV29-1 to TRBJ1-4; 7 nucleotides align to TRBD1. The CDR3 spans 13 residues. CDR1 is SQVTM, CDR2 ANQGSEA, per germline. J was trimmed by 5 bases and V by 7 bases; bases with no gene match: 7. In DNA form, the CDR3 reads TGCAGCGCCAGGACAGGCTCAAATGAAAAACTGTTTTTT. This gives the protein CSARTGSNEKLFF.

This chain joins TRBV28 and TRBJ1-1, with 8 nucleotides matching TRBD1. Germline CDR1 is MDHEN and CDR2 is SYDVKM. The CDR3 consists of 16 residues. Germline trimming cut 5 bases from V and 4 bases from J; bases unmatched to any gene: 12. The CDR3 sequence: CASSPRGRGLGTEAFF. CDR3 nucleotides: TGTGCCAGCAGTCCTCGAGGCAGGGGGCTGGGCACTGAAGCTTTCTTT.

The V and J genes are TRBV2 and TRBJ1-5, with 7 nucleotides matching TRBD1. Per germline, CDR1 SNHLY and CDR2 FYNNEI. The junction had 5 bases not matched to a gene; V was cut back by 2 bases and J by 4 bases. The CDR3 consists of 15 residues. The CDR3 DNA is TGTGCCAGCAGTGAACTGACAGGGCTTAATCAGCCCCAGCATTTT. As protein: CASSELTGLNQPQHF.

The V gene is TRBV11-2, the J gene TRBJ2-5; a weak D match, TRBD1 (5 bases). The CDR3 sequence is 13 residues long. Trimming left V 3 bases short and J 4 bases short, with 9 bases between. CDR1 is SGHAT and CDR2 is FQNNGV in the germline V gene. CDR3 in DNA: TGTGCCAGCAGCTTCCAGGGTCCAGAGACCCAGTACTTC. This sequence encodes CASSFQGPETQYF.

The chain uses TRBV4-1 and TRBJ2-6; 12 nucleotides line up with TRBD1. The V gene's germline CDR1 is MGHRA and CDR2 YSYEKL. Trimming at V came to 1 base and at J to 2 bases, leaving 9 bases not matched to a gene. This CDR3 comprises 20 residues. CDR3 nucleotide sequence: TGCGCCAGCAGCCAAGCGCCGTCCGGGACAGGGGGCGCTGGGGCCAACGTCCTGACTTTC. This codes for CASSQAPSGTGGAGANVLTF.

The V gene is TRBV5-1, the J gene TRBJ1-3, with 7 bases matching TRBD1. Germline loops: CDR1 SGHRS, CDR2 YFSETQ. V was clipped by 5 bases and J by 0 bases; unmatched bases: 2. The CDR3 is 14 amino acids. The CDR3 spells CASRTGISGNTIYF. The CDR3 DNA reads as TGCGCCAGCAGGACAGGGATCTCTGGAAACACCATATATTTT.

The V gene is TRBV27, the J gene TRBJ2-1; TRBD2 is a possible D gene (5 bases). Trimming removed 6 bases from V and 8 bases from J, with 14 bases in between. In germline, CDR1 is MNHEY, CDR2 SMNVEV (reference sequence). CDR3 length: 13 amino acids. As DNA, the CDR3 is TGTGCCAGCAGCTTCTCCGGGGTTTATGAGCAGTTCTTC. Protein: CASSFSGVYEQFF.

This rearrangement joins TRBV28 to TRBJ1-3; no reliable D call. This CDR3 comprises 13 residues. CDR1 is MDHEN, CDR2 SYDVKM, per germline. CDR3 in amino acids: CASREIPGNTIYF. The DNA for the CDR3 is TGTGCGAGCCGGGAGATCCCTGGAAACACCATATATTTT.

The rearrangement links TRBV2 to TRBJ1-5; D might be TRBD1 (5 bases). CDR3 length: 14 amino acids. The germline V and J ends were trimmed by 1 base and 7 bases, with 11 bases remaining between them. The germline CDR1 and CDR2 sequences are SNHLY and FYNNEI. The CDR3 nucleotides are TGTGCCAGCAGTGAAGTTACCGGGGGGCAGCCCCAGCATTTT. It is translated as CASSEVTGGQPQHF.

This chain links TRBV27 with TRBJ2-1, with 8 bases lining up with TRBD2. V gave up 3 bases and J gave up 10 bases; unmatched junction bases: 11. This CDR3 comprises 15 residues. The germline CDR1 and CDR2 sequences are MNHEY and SMNVEV (reference sequence). The CDR3 loop reads CASSFRMLAGWEQFF. DNA for the CDR3: TGTGCCAGCAGTTTTAGGATGCTAGCGGGTTGGGAGCAGTTCTTC.

This chain connects TRBV5-1 to TRBJ1-5; 9 nucleotides line up with TRBD1. Losses at the gene ends were 4 bases for V and 6 bases for J; bases not matched to a gene: 5. This CDR3 contains 14 residues. Looked up from germline, CDR1 is SGHRS and CDR2 is YFSETQ. The CDR3 DNA reads as TGCGCCAGCAGCCCAGGACAGGGGTTTCAGCCCCAGCATTTT. Amino acid sequence: CASSPGQGFQPQHF.

This clone has a single count. Here the CDR3 DNA reads TGTGCCAGCACCAGTTCCGGGGACACCGGGGAGCTGTTTTTT. It yields the protein CASTSSGDTGELFF. This chain connects TRBV21-1 to TRBJ2-2; TRBD2, as called in the table, went unchecked against the DNA. TRBV21-1 is a known pseudogene. CDR3 length equals 14 residues.

This clone was recorded a few times. The chain carries TRBV30 and TRBJ1-1, with D tentatively TRBD1 (5 bases). Deletions cut 4 bases from V and 4 bases from J, with 10 bases between. CDR1 is GTSNPN, CDR2 SVGIG, per germline (reference sequence). The CDR3 spans 12 residues. For the CDR3, the DNA is TGTGCCTGGACAGGGTATGGCACTGAAGCTTTCTTT. Translated, it gives CAWTGYGTEAFF.

The CDR3 loop reads CASSTGQGSGANVLTF. For the CDR3, the DNA is TGTGCCAGCAGCACAGGACAGGGATCTGGGGCCAACGTCCTGACTTTC. J is TRBJ2-6 and V is TRBV5-4; TRBD1 matches at 8 bases. V dropped 4 bases and J dropped 1; count of bases not matched to a gene: 4. The CDR3 loop spans 16 amino acids. Germline V gene data show CDR1 as SGHNT and CDR2 as YYREEE (reference sequence). The whole variable domain, filled in from reference TRBV5-4 and TRBJ2-6, reads ETGVTQSPTHLIKTRGQQVTLRCSSQSGHNTVSWYQQALGQGPQFIFQYYREEENGRGNFPPRFSGLQFPNYSSELNVNALELDDSALYLCASSTGQGSGANVLTFGAGSRLTVL.